This T cell receptor (beta chain) stems from a study of tumor-infiltrating lymphocytes in localized non-small cell lung cancer. In the study overall: From each patient, both tumor and uninvolved lung, non-adjacent to tumor, were sampled.

Germline V gives CDR1 SGHVS, CDR2 FQNEAQ. The CDR3 contains 13 residues. Trimming took 1 base from V and 2 from J, leaving 5 bases between them. Study-level points and caveats: TCR sequencing covered a subset of patients with enough tissue.

As regards this clone: Its antigen is currently unknown.

This table comes from immunoSEQ multiplex PCR, and its TCRdb copy is limited to in-frame clones, with some not included. The table has 11,000 to 15,000 clones, approximately 72% seen once. The source of this sequence is a human donor with non-small cell lung cancer. The chain employs TRBV7-8 and TRBJ1-2; unclear D gene. The sample comprised uninvolved lung tissue not adjacent to the tumor. CDR3 in amino acids: CASSLVQNYGYTF. CDR3 sequence (DNA): TGTGCCAGCAGCTTAGTCCAAAACTATGGCTACACCTTC.